The present entry profiles one T cell receptor beta chain with its context. Antigen: not known. A read error may produce the germline difference seen at one junction end. Healthy bone marrow donors formed the donor group. The CDR3 runs to 18 residues. Germline V gene sequence: CDR1 SSHAT, CDR2 FNYEAQ (reference sequence). This sample was included in a study of cytomegalovirus exposure and HLA in healthy donors. Points from the study as a whole: Researchers reported from a later analysis that most CMV-associated TCR beta chains appeared HLA-restricted.

With 60 Vbeta and 13 Jbeta primers, the PCR was carried out. Original analysis: Unique TCR beta chains totaled around 86 million in a later count, with roughly 11 million of them shared. The protocol was immunoSEQ multiplex PCR, while the TCRdb copy is restricted to in-frame clones and leaves out a portion. V, J and clone size were drawn from that table, and D and trimming were deduced from the DNA. The sample includes about 160,000 clones, 70% of them seen just once. The sequence was obtained from a man younger than 35 in good health and CMV-seropositive. The chain has TRBV7-7 and TRBJ1-5; 7 bases are a match to TRBD1. Sequenced material: PBMCs. The CDR3 spells CASSRMDRTAHVDQPQHF. For the CDR3, the DNA is TGTGCTAGCAGCAGGATGGACAGGACGGCCCACGTAGATCAGCCCCAGCATTTT.